Sequencing of this T cell receptor beta chain was carried out in a study of patients and donors after allogeneic stem cell transplantation. TCRdb recomputed calls from the RT-PCR reads with MiXCR, one row per CDR3 protein. The data show 410,000 or so distinct CDR3 sequences, about a sixth seen once. This CDR3 has 15 residues. The V end was cut by 4 bases, the J end by 4 bases, with 16 bases between. Germline loops: CDR1 SGHTA, CDR2 FQGTGA. The sample consisted of blood, either unsorted or a sorted T cell fraction (not recorded which). This chain joins TRBV7-3 and TRBJ1-1; D possibly corresponds to TRBD1 (6 bases). The sequence was collected from a human donor who was either an allogeneic HSCT recipient or a stem cell or donor lymphocyte infusion donor (not recorded which). It is not recorded whose cells these are; they may come from a transplant donor. CDR3 sequence reads: CASSSRPGATTEAFF. For the CDR3, the DNA is TGTGCCAGCAGCTCAAGACCGGGGGCGACCACTGAAGCTTTCTTT.